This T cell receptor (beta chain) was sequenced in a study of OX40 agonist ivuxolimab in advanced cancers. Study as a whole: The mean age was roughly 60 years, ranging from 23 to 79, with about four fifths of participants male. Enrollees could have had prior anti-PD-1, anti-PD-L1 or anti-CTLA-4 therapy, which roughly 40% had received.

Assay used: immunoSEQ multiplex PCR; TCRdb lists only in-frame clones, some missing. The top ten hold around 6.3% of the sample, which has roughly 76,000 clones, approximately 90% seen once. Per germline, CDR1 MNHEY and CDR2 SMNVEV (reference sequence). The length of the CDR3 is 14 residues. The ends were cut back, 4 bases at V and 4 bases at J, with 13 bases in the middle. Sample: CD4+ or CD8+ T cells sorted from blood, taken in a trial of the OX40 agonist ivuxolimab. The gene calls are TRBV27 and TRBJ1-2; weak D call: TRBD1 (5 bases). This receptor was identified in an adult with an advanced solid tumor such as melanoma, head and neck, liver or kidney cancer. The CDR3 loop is CASSSRGTAYGYTF. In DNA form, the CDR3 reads TGTGCCAGCAGTTCCCGAGGGACGGCCTATGGCTACACCTTC.